This T cell receptor (beta chain) was captured by sequencing in a study of cytomegalovirus exposure and HLA in healthy donors (TCRdb year 2017). Regarding the study in general: According to an earlier analysis of 450 to 650 of the donors, 200 million or so T cells yielded 120 million or so unique TCR beta sequences and around 280 Gb of sequence data. Of the roughly 400 genotyped donors, roughly 85% fell in the genetic ancestry cluster associated with self-reported Caucasian donors. The number of donors typed differed by locus, with 629-630 for A, B, C, DRB1 and DQB1, about 500 for DQA1, some 570 for DPA1, and roughly 450 for DPB1. The T cell repertoires of some 700 subjects were profiled by immunosequencing and related to cytomegalovirus serostatus. In the later analysis, no new phenotypic data were used to find candidate immune exposures; instead, reliance was placed on TCR beta sequences and their occurrence across donors. A separate validation cohort of 100 to 150 different subjects was used in addition to the approximately 670-subject first cohort. A later analysis re-analyzed previously published TCR beta repertoires from 660 or so donors and added high-resolution HLA genotyping to study TCR occurrence patterns. An earlier analysis of some 500 of the donors used high-throughput TCR beta sequencing to judge whether each TCR beta V gene segment behaved as functional or pseudogenic. A later genetic analysis used genome-wide SNP genotypes for about 65% of the roughly 670 donors, treating that subset as a discovery cohort. On average, roughly 240,000 unique TCR beta nucleotide sequences were sequenced per donor among 398 genotyped donors of the cohort, with 15% to 20% of those sequences being non-productive. Class I and class II HLA loci were covered by the typing at four-digit resolution. To predict cytomegalovirus infection status, the study combined high-throughput TCR immunosequencing, statistical association of individual TCRs with disease status, and machine learning. All discovery cohort repertoires had been generated using a single sequencing platform. Roughly 5 DR-DQ haplotypes were handled as single units for association and clustering, since linkage in the cohort was strong. An early release covering approximately 600 HLA-typed donors comprised approximately 290 gigabases of sequencing data and roughly 85 million unique TCR sequences. The study aimed to test whether cataloging public T cell receptors could reveal signatures of past pathogen exposure. Donor age, sex, ethnicity and CMV serostatus were compiled together with the repertoire data.

Worth noting for this clone: It lacks a known antigen. Base qualities are not recorded, but no much larger clone differs from it by a single base.

Libraries were made using the immunoSEQ multiplex PCR assay. For the multiplex PCR, a mixture combining 60 forward primers for TCR Vbeta segments and 13 reverse primers for TCR Jbeta segments was used. Amplification of the CDR3 region of rearranged TCR beta genes was performed with a multiplex PCR assay on genomic DNA. On the Illumina HiSeq System, the amplified TCR beta libraries were sequenced as 87-base-pair reads. The source study handled its data this way. In a later analysis, tens of millions of unique TCR beta chains were counted across the 500 to 700 repertoires, and roughly 10 million of these chains were shared by at least two donors. To remove PCR and sequencing errors, raw reads were error-corrected and collapsed into unique sequences using a nearest-neighbor algorithm that merged closely related sequences. Alignment of CDR3 sequences to IMGT reference sequences was used to assign V, D and J gene segments. Each retained sequence needed at least a six-nucleotide match to both a V gene segment and a J gene segment. Rearrangements were classified as productive when the CDR3 lacked stop codons and remained in frame with V and J, and all other rearrangements were classified as non-productive. Following IMGT convention, CDR3 was defined as the stretch from the second conserved V-encoded cysteine up to the conserved J-encoded phenylalanine. Sequences without an unambiguous match to a single V gene segment were excluded from the earlier analysis of over 500 of the donors. An earlier analysis of approximately 590 of the donors classified V segments as functional when productive rearrangements were above 56.7% and as segregating when the standard deviation between donors was above 5%. A statistical classification framework was built for diagnosing cytomegalovirus status from the catalog of TCR beta chain sequences. V and J gene assignment, in a later analysis, came from comparing TCR nucleotide sequences with IMGT/GENE-DB human TR gene sequences. In a later analysis, CDR3 sequences and most-parsimonious VDJ recombination scenarios were assigned using the TCRdist pipeline. In a later analysis, every TCR beta chain was defined by the combination of its CDR3 amino acid sequence and its V-gene family, and reads without a unique V-gene family were dropped. A later analysis removed 592 highly shared, low-generation-probability nucleotide sequences to deal with suspected cross-contamination and a sequencing artifact. For each public chain, a later analysis derived a clonal expansion index from normalized ranks of inferred template counts within each repertoire. In a later analysis, generation probabilities were computed with a VDJ recombination model fitted to out-of-frame rearrangements, and the resulting probabilities were checked against IGoR. Hypergeometric tests were used in a later analysis to score TCR-TCR, TCR-HLA and TCR-CMV co-occurrence, with a repertoire-size bias correction applied to the TCR pairs. False discovery rates were estimated in a later analysis by permuting HLA or CMV assignments 20 times. A later analysis grouped co-occurring TCRs with DBSCAN, adding TCRdist sequence similarity when clustering within HLA-allele-positive subsets. For co-occurrence clustering, repertoires with fewer than 30,000 or more than 120,000 public chains were excluded, along with roughly 5 repertoires with anomalous nucleotide sharing. This is the immuneACCESS table as TCRdb keeps it, with only in-frame sequences that have V and J called. A part of the clones is gone; compared with another copy, unresolved V genes explain less than half, and the rest is unexplained. Clone size and the V and J calls come from that table; the DNA yielded D and trimming. The sample table records over 250,000 clones; roughly 88% of these occur just once. About 4% of the sample belongs to the ten largest clones.

Trimming removed 3 bases from V and 6 bases from J, leaving 18 bases between the germline ends. In the germline V gene (reference sequence), CDR1 corresponds to SEHNR and CDR2 to FQNEAQ. Including the terminal cysteine and phenylalanine, the CDR3 comprises 15 residues. Only CDR3 DNA remains: 45 bases, in frame from the first base. General study outcomes and caveats: Some IMGT-functional V segments, including TRBV6-2 and TRBV6-3, could not be distinguished by the 87-base-pair reads and were therefore excluded. A group of highly shared sequence variants was considered likely to be a technical artifact of the sequencing pipeline. In vitro tests confirmed that a few of the cytomegalovirus-associated TCR beta chains recognize cytomegalovirus antigens. In a later genetic analysis, fewer N-insertions in productive TCRs were reported among donors in an Asian-associated ancestry cluster than the 666-donor mean. A later analysis found that most CMV-associated TCR beta chains appeared HLA-restricted, with HLA associations seemingly driven largely by CMV exposure. Several of the top co-occurrence clusters appeared to be linked to parvovirus B19, influenza, CMV and Epstein-Barr virus, according to a later analysis. While some public TCRs were present in many individuals, most TCR sequences turned up only very rarely across donors. A later genetic analysis associated a missense DCLRE1C variant with V-gene and J-gene trimming of TCR beta chains, and an independent cohort replicated the association. An earlier analysis of around 540 of the donors showed that most TCR beta V segments appeared in productive rearrangements either about 87% or about 30% of the time, which broadly matched IMGT annotations. CMV serostatus was the only immune exposure information available for the cohort. The presence/absence analyses assumed that sequencing depth was roughly uniform across donors, and that assumption may not be true. A later analysis found that TCR association rates varied across HLA loci, with DRB1 alleles showing the most associated TCRs and HLA-C alleles the fewest. When HLA alleles, especially DR and DQ, strongly co-occurred, attributing TCR associations to individual alleles was difficult. In a later analysis, HLA-associated TCR beta chains were found to be more clonally expanded and to have lower generation probabilities than equally common non-associated chains. Cytomegalovirus status was reported to be diagnosed by the classifier with high specificity and sensitivity in both the original and validation cohorts. Specific HLA alleles were associated with 18,000 or so TCR beta sequences at a false discovery rate of 0.05 in a later analysis. It was suggested by the authors that the approach could potentially be generalized to other disease states and immunological phenotypes. Linkage disequilibrium might explain the correlated functional status among segregating V segments, but an unknown experimental factor could not be excluded. A further reported finding was that TCR beta sequences accurately predicted the HLA-A and HLA-B alleles for most subjects in the first cohort. Because some donors lacked HLA typing at each locus, the association tests relied only on the typed subset. The cohort was sequenced for TCR beta chains only, and without alpha or paired-chain data the features that could be detected were limited. Because counts were too low, roughly 16 rarely observed V segments, including chromosome 9 orphons, were excluded from the earlier analysis of 587 of the donors. A total of around 150 TCR beta chains were listed by the study as associated with cytomegalovirus.

The cohort consisted of 666 healthy bone marrow donors. Cohort members were all nominally healthy when sampled, although unrecorded immune exposures were likely present. The donor was CMV seropositive and belonged to the group of about 290 seropositive cohort members. A peripheral blood sample was collected from each donor, and TCR beta sequencing was performed on peripheral blood mononuclear cells. Genomic DNA was extracted from the blood cell samples with the Qiagen DNeasy Blood Extraction Kit. Sequenced sample: PBMCs. This TCR came from a middle-aged man in good health and CMV-seropositive. The chain links TRBV7-9 with TRBJ2-7; 7 matching bases give a weak D call of TRBD2. The CDR3 loop reads CASSLGAPTGGEQYF. The nucleotides read TGTGCCAGCAGCTTGGGGGCGCCGACGGGGGGCGAGCAGTACTTC.